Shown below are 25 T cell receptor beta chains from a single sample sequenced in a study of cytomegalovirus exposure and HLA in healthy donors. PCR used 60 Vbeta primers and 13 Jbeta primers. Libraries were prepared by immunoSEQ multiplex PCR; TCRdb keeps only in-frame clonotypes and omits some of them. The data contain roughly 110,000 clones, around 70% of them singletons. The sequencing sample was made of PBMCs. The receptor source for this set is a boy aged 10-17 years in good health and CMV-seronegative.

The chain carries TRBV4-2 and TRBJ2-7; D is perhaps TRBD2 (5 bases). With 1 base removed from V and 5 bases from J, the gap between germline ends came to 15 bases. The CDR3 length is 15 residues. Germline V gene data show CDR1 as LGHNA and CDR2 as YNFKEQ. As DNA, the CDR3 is TGTGCCAGCAGCCAAGGGATAGCGTATTCCCACGAGCAGTACTTC. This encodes CASSQGIAYSHEQYF.

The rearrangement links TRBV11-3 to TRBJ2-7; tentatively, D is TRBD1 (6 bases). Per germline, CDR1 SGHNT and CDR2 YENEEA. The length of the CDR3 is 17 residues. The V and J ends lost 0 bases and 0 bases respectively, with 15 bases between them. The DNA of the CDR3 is TGTGCCAGCAGCTTAGATAGGGGGACGGGACGCTCCTACGAGCAGTACTTC. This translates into CASSLDRGTGRSYEQYF.

The DNA of the CDR3 is TGTGCCAGCAGCCCAAGGCAATTCGCAGGGGGCTTAACTGAAGCTTTCTTT. Protein product: CASSPRQFAGGLTEAFF. V and J are TRBV16 and TRBJ1-1, with 8 bases matching TRBD1. CDR1 is KGHSY and CDR2 is FQNENV in the germline V gene. Germline trimming cut 4 bases from V and 5 bases from J; bases unmatched to any gene: 15. The CDR3 is 17 amino acids. Complete variable domain (other parts from reference TRBV16 and TRBJ1-1): GEEVAQTPKHLVRGEGQKAKLYCAPIKGHSYVFWYQQVLKNEFKFLISFQNENVFDETGMPKERFSAKCLPNSPCSLEIQATKLEDSAVYFCASSPRQFAGGLTEAFFGQGTRLTVV.

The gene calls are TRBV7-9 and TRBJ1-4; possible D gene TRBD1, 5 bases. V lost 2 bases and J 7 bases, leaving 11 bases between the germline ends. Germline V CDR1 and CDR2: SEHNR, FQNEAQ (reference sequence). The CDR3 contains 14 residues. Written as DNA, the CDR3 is TGTGCCAGCAGCTTACAGGGAAGTAGTGAAAAACTGTTTTTT. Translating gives CASSLQGSSEKLFF.

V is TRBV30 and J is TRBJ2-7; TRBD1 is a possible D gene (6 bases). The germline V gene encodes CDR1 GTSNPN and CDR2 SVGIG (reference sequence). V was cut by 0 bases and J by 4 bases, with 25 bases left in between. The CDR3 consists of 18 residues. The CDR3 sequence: CAWSVALKSSWTAYEQYF. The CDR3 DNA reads TGTGCCTGGAGTGTCGCTTTAAAATCTTCCTGGACAGCTTACGAGCAGTACTTC.

CDR3 amino acids: CASSLDGQSPPLHF. The CDR3 DNA reads as TGCGCCAGCAGCTTGGATGGACAATCTCCACCCCTCCACTTT. The chain carries TRBV5-1 and TRBJ1-6; TRBD1 is a possible D gene (5 bases). Trimming pared 0 bases from V and 11 bases from J, leaving 12 bases between. In germline, CDR1 is SGHRS, CDR2 YFSETQ. The CDR3 has 14 residues. The full variable domain, with the rest looked up from reference TRBV5-1 and TRBJ1-6, is KAGVTQTPRYLIKTRGQQVTLSCSPISGHRSVSWYQQTPGQGLQFLFEYFSETQRNKGNFPGRFSGRQFSNSRSEMNVSTLELGDSALYLCASSLDGQSPPLHFGNGTRLTVT.

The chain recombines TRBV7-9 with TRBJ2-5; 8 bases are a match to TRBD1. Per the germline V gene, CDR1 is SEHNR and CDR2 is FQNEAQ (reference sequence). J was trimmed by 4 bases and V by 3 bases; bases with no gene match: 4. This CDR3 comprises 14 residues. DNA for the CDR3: TGTGCCAGCAGCTTGGGACAGGTAGTAGAGACCCAGTACTTC. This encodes CASSLGQVVETQYF.

The CDR3: CASSIERETQYF. The DNA for the CDR3 is TGTGCCAGTAGTATAGAGAGGGAGACCCAGTACTTC. This chain links TRBV19 with TRBJ2-5; no firm D call. This CDR3 region has 12 residues. Trimming shortened V by 0 bases and J by 5 bases, and 4 bases separated the two germline ends. CDR1 is LNHDA, CDR2 SQIVND, per germline (reference sequence).

Written as DNA, the CDR3 is TGTGCCAGCAGTGAATTGGGGCCTGGGGCCAACGTCCTGACTTTC. It specifies CASSELGPGANVLTF. This rearrangement joins TRBV6-1 to TRBJ2-6; maybe TRBD1 (5 bases). The length of the CDR3 is 15 residues. CDR1 MNHNS and CDR2 SASEGT come from the germline V gene. Trimming shortened V by 2 bases and J by 2 bases, and 7 bases separated the two germline ends.

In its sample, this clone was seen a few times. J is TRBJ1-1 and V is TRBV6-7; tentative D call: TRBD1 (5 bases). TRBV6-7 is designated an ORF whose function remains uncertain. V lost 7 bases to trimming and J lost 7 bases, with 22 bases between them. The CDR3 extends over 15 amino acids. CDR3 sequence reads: CASNGAGGTDVEAFF. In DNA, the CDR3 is TGTGCCAGCAACGGAGCGGGGGGGACTGATGTTGAAGCTTTCTTT.

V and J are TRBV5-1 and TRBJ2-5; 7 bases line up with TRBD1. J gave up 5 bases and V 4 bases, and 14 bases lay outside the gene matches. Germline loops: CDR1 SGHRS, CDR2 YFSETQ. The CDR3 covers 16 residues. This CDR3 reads CASSPTKDRAGETQYF. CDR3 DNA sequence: TGCGCCAGCAGCCCGACCAAAGACAGGGCAGGGGAGACCCAGTACTTC.

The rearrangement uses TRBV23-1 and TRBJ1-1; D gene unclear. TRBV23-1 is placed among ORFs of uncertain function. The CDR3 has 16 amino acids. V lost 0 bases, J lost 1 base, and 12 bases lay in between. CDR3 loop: CASSQSLGPTNTEAFF. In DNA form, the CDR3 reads TGCGCCAGCAGTCAATCTCTTGGGCCTACGAACACTGAAGCTTTCTTT.

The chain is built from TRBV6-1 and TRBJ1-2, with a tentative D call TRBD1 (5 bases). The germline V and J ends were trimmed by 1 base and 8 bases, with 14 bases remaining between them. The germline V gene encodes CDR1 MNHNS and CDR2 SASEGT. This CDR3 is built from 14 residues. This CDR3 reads CASSEGAGLCGYTF. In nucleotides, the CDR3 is TGTGCCAGCAGTGAAGGCGCAGGGTTGTGCGGCTACACCTTC.

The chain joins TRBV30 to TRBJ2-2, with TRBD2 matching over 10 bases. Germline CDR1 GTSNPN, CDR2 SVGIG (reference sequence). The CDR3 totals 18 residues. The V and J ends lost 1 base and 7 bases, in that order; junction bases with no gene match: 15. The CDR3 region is CAWSGRGVGLAVVGELFF. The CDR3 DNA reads TGTGCCTGGAGTGGGCGGGGCGTAGGACTAGCGGTAGTCGGGGAGCTGTTTTTT.

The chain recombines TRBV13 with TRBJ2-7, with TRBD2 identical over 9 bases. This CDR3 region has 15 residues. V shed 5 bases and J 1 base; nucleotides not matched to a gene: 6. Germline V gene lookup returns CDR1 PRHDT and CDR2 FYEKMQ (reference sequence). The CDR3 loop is CASSPSGDASYEQYF. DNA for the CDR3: TGTGCCAGCAGCCCTAGCGGGGACGCGTCCTACGAGCAGTACTTC.

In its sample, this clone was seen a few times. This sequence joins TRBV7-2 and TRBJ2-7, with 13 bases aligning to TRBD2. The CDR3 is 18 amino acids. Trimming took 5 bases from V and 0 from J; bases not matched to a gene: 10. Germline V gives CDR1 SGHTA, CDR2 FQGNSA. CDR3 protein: CASSPRTSGGSSSYEQYF. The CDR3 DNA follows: TGTGCCAGCAGCCCCCGGACTAGCGGGGGAAGCAGCTCCTACGAGCAGTACTTC.

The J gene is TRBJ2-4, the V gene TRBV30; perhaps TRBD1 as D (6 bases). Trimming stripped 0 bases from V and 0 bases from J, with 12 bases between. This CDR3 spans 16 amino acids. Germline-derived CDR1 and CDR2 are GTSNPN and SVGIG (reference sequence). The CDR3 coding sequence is TGTGCCTGGAGTGTACCTGGGGGCCTAGCCAAAAACATTCAGTACTTC. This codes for CAWSVPGGLAKNIQYF.

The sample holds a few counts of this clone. CDR3 sequence: CASSPKGQGSDTQYF. CDR3 DNA sequence: TGTGCCAGCAGCCCCAAAGGCCAGGGATCAGATACGCAGTATTTT. V gene TRBV7-2 combines with J gene TRBJ2-3; D might be TRBD1 (5 bases). Between the trimmed V and J ends, which lost 5 bases and 4 bases, there was a span of 16 bases. The CDR3 is 15 residues long. From germline, CDR1 is SGHTA and CDR2 FQGNSA.

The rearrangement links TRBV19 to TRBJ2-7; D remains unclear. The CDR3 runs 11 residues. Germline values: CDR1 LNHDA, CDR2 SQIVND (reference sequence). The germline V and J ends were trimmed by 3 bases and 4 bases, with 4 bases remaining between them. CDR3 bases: TGTGCCAGTAGTATTGCGTACGAGCAGTACTTC. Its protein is CASSIAYEQYF.

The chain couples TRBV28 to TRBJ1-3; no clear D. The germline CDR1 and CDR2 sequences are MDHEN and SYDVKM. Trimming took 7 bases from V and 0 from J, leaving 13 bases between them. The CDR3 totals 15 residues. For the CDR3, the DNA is TGTGCCAGCACCATAGAACAGAGCTCTGGAAACACCATATATTTT. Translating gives CASTIEQSSGNTIYF.

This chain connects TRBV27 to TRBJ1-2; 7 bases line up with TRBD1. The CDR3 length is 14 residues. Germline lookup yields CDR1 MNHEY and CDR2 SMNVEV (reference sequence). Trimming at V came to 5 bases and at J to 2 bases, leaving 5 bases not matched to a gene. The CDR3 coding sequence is TGTGCCAGCAGTCCCCGAGGGGGCAACTATGGCTACACCTTC. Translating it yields CASSPRGGNYGYTF.

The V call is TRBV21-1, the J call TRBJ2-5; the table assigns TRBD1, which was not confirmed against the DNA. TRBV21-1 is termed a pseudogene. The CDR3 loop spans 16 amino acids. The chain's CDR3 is CASPQGTGGLEETQYF. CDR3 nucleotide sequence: TGTGCCAGCCCCCAGGGGACAGGGGGCTTGGAAGAGACCCAGTACTTC.

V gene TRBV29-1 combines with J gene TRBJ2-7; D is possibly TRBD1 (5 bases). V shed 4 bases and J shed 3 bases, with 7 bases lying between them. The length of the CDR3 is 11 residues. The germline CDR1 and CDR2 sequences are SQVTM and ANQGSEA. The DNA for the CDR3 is TGCAGCGTTGGACAGATCTACGAGCAGTACTTC. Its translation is CSVGQIYEQYF.

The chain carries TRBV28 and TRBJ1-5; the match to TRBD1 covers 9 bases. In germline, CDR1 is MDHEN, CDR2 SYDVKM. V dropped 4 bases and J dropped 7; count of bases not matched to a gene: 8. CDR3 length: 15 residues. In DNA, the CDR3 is TGTGCCAGCAGTTCGGACAGGGGAGAGAAACAGCCCCAGCATTTT. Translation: CASSSDRGEKQPQHF.

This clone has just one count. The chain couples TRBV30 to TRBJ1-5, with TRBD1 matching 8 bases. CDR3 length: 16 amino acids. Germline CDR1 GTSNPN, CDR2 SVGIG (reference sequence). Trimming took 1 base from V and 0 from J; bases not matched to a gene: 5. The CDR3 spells CAWSGQGIHSNQPQHF. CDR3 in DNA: TGTGCCTGGAGTGGACAGGGGATCCATAGCAATCAGCCCCAGCATTTT.